This T cell receptor (beta chain) emerged from a study of cytomegalovirus exposure and HLA in healthy donors. Study context: Drawn from HLA-typed donors, about 85 million unique TCRs were held in an early data release.

The CDR3 loop spans 13 amino acids. V dropped 7 bases and J dropped 1 base, with 13 bases sitting between them. Germline values: CDR1 SQVTM, CDR2 ANQGSEA. A multiplex PCR was run with 60 Vbeta primers and 13 Jbeta primers. Here immunoSEQ multiplex PCR was the method, and the copy in TCRdb shows in-frame clones only, minus some. The table lists 200,000 to 250,000 clones, approximately 82% of them singletons. The source is a man in his late teens or twenties in good health and CMV-seronegative. The V and J genes are TRBV29-1 and TRBJ1-2, with D perhaps matching TRBD1 (5 bases). Source material: PBMCs. The CDR3 loop is CSAGASLNYGYTF. For the CDR3, the DNA is TGCAGCGCTGGGGCCAGTCTTAACTATGGCTACACCTTC. The whole variable domain, remainder taken from reference TRBV29-1 and TRBJ1-2, is SAVISQKPSRDICQRGTSLTIQCQVDSQVTMMFWYRQQPGQSLTLIATANQGSEATYESGFVIDKFPISRPNLTFSTLTVSNMSPEDSSIYLCSAGASLNYGYTFGSGTRLTVV.